A single sample is the source of the 21 T cell receptor beta chains below, sequenced in a study of brain T cells in children with intractable seizures. Clones were read by immunoSEQ multiplex PCR, and TCRdb kept only the in-frame ones, dropping some. In the table there are more than 40,000 clones, around 90% of which are singletons. This specimen was peripheral blood, taken at surgery. Receptor source: a girl aged 2 to 9 with tuberous sclerosis and intractable seizures.

This chain joins TRBV6-5 and TRBJ1-6; D gene uncertain. Trimming cost V 0 bases and J 10 bases, with 10 bases left between them. CDR1 and CDR2 from the germline V gene are MNHEY and SVGAGI. The CDR3 has 14 amino acids. The CDR3, as DNA: TGTGCCAGCAGTTACTCGGGTCCGCAGTCACCCCTCCACTTT. Its protein is CASSYSGPQSPLHF.

The gene calls are TRBV24-1 and TRBJ1-1; no clear D. Per the germline V gene, CDR1 is KGHDR and CDR2 is SFDVKD. The CDR3 is 13 amino acids. V was shortened by 3 bases and J by 1 base, with 5 bases between the two germline ends. The CDR3 nucleotides read TGTGCCACCAGTGATCCGCGGAACACTGAAGCTTTCTTT. This sequence encodes CATSDPRNTEAFF.

Only a few counts were recorded for this clone. The chain carries TRBV6-5 and TRBJ1-3; maybe TRBD1 (5 bases). Germline-derived CDR1 and CDR2 are MNHEY and SVGAGI. With 2 bases removed from V and 0 bases from J, the gap between germline ends came to 8 bases. The CDR3 runs 15 residues. The CDR3 protein is CASSYGRASGNTIYF. CDR3 coding DNA: TGTGCCAGCAGTTACGGCAGGGCCTCTGGAAACACCATATATTTT.

V and J are TRBV2 and TRBJ1-5; 7 bases agree with TRBD1. This CDR3 spans 14 amino acids. Per the germline V gene, CDR1 is SNHLY and CDR2 is FYNNEI. V trimming: 6 bases; J trimming: 0 bases; junction bases outside the gene matches: 2. Here the CDR3 DNA reads TGTGCCAGCAGACAGGGGAATAGCAATCAGCCCCAGCATTTT. This codes for CASRQGNSNQPQHF.

This clone was observed a few times. The chain combines TRBV7-3 with TRBJ1-6, with D hard to call. The CDR3 has 13 residues. From germline, CDR1 is SGHTA and CDR2 FQGTGA. V was cut by 0 bases and J by 7 bases, with 4 bases left in between. The chain's CDR3 is CASSLTTNSPLHF. As DNA, the CDR3 is TGTGCCAGCAGCTTAACAACCAATTCACCCCTCCACTTT.

This clone was seen only a few times. V usage is TRBV7-9 and J usage is TRBJ1-2; the D is unclear. The CDR3 runs to 14 residues. Germline lookup yields CDR1 SEHNR and CDR2 FQNEAQ (reference sequence). V lost 1 base to trimming and J lost 7 bases, with 13 bases between them. Here the CDR3 DNA reads TGTGCCAGCAGCTTAGACTCTAATGTTCTTGGCTACACCTTC. It translates to CASSLDSNVLGYTF. Drawing the rest from reference TRBV7-9 and TRBJ1-2, the complete variable domain is DTGVSQNPRHKITKRGQNVTFRCDPISEHNRLYWYRQTLGQGPEFLTYFQNEAQLEKSRLLSDRFSAERPKGSFSTLEIQRTEQGDSAMYLCASSLDSNVLGYTFGSGTRLTVV.

A note on this clone: An end of the junction does not agree with germline; a read error may underlie this. The V gene is TRBV19, the J gene TRBJ2-7; D is ambiguous. Germline CDR1 is LNHDA and CDR2 is SQIVND (reference sequence). The CDR3 is made up of 15 amino acids. The CDR3 protein is CVSTRGTARFDEQYF. In DNA, the CDR3 is TGTGTCAGTACCCGAGGAACGGCCCGATTCGACGAGCAGTACTTC.

The V gene is TRBV2, the J gene TRBJ2-2; D is possibly TRBD1 (5 bases). V was trimmed by 10 bases and J by 9 bases, leaving 21 bases between them. The CDR3 totals 14 residues. The germline CDR1 and CDR2 sequences are SNHLY and FYNNEI. CDR3 coding DNA: TGTGCCACCACAGGCACTTGGGAAGCCCGGGAGCTGTTTTTT. It specifies CATTGTWEARELFF.

The chain joins TRBV9 to TRBJ2-3; 8 bases fit TRBD1. Losses at the gene ends were 6 bases for V and 2 bases for J; bases not matched to a gene: 11. Germline V gene lookup returns CDR1 SGDLS and CDR2 YYNGEE. The CDR3 length is 16 residues. CDR3 DNA sequence: TGTGCCAGCAATGGGCAGGGGGCCCTTAACACAGATACGCAGTATTTT. Translation gives CASNGQGALNTDTQYF. Using reference TRBV9 and TRBJ2-3 for the parts outside the CDR3, the full variable domain is DSGVTQTPKHLITATGQRVTLRCSPRSGDLSVYWYQQSLDQGLQFLIQYYNGEERAKGNILERFSAQQFPDLHSELNLSSLELGDSALYFCASNGQGALNTDTQYFGPGTRLTVL.

CDR3 region: CASSQDRGQETQYF. As DNA, the CDR3 is TGCGCCAGCAGCCAGGACAGGGGGCAAGAGACCCAGTACTTC. V and J are TRBV4-1 and TRBJ2-5, with 10 bases lining up with TRBD1. The CDR3 sequence is 14 residues long. CDR1 and CDR2 (germline): MGHRA, YSYEKL. J lost 2 bases, V lost 3 bases, and 0 bases had no gene match.

With respect to this clone: One end of the junction fails to match germline, which may point to a read error. This rearrangement joins TRBV5-1 to TRBJ1-4; unclear D gene. This CDR3 has 14 amino acids. Per germline, CDR1 SGHRS and CDR2 YFSETQ. In DNA form, the CDR3 reads TGCGCTAGCAGCTTTGGTACAAGCGATGAAAAACTGTTTTTT. Amino acids: CASSFGTSDEKLFF.

Written as DNA, the CDR3 is TGTGCCAGCAGCCTCACAGGGGACGAGCAGTACGTC. This translates into CASSLTGDEQYV. This chain joins TRBV7-9 and TRBJ2-7, with 7 nucleotides matching TRBD1. V dropped 5 bases and J dropped 5; count of bases not matched to a gene: 3. Germline V gene data show CDR1 as SEHNR and CDR2 as FQNEAQ (reference sequence). CDR3 size: 12 residues.

DNA of the CDR3: TGTGCCAGCAGGCCGACAGTGTTCAGCAATCAGCCCCAGCATTTT. Its translation is CASRPTVFSNQPQHF. V usage is TRBV6-5 and J usage is TRBJ1-5; D is perhaps TRBD1 (5 bases). Germline CDR1 MNHEY, CDR2 SVGAGI. The V and J ends lost 6 bases and 1 base respectively, with 13 bases between them. The CDR3 is 15 residues long.

V gene TRBV9 combines with J gene TRBJ1-2; 7 nucleotides align to TRBD1. The length of the CDR3 is 15 residues. After removal of 0 bases from V and 2 bases from J, the junction contained 4 bases not matched to a gene. CDR1 and CDR2 (germline): SGDLS, YYNGEE. CDR3 DNA: TGTGCCAGCAGCGTAGACGCGACAGGGAACTATGGCTACACCTTC. Encoded protein: CASSVDATGNYGYTF.

The V and J genes are TRBV7-3 and TRBJ2-1; 10 nucleotides line up with TRBD2. The CDR3 is made up of 15 amino acids. J gave up 5 bases and V 5 bases, and 6 bases lay outside the gene matches. CDR1 is SGHTA, CDR2 FQGTGA, per germline. Here the CDR3 reads CASSRGLAANNEQFF. The CDR3 region has the DNA TGTGCCAGCAGCAGAGGACTAGCGGCCAACAATGAGCAGTTCTTC.

This sequence joins TRBV5-1 and TRBJ1-2; D might be TRBD1 (5 bases). Trimming removed 6 bases at V and 5 bases at J, with 20 bases between. The CDR3 loop spans 15 amino acids. Germline V gene sequence: CDR1 SGHRS, CDR2 YFSETQ. For the CDR3, the DNA is TGCGCCAGCACCATAGGGGACTTAGAGGGTTATGGCTACACCTTC. As protein: CASTIGDLEGYGYTF.

V is TRBV6-9 and J is TRBJ2-1; possibly TRBD1 for D (6 bases). This CDR3 comprises 17 residues. With 0 bases removed from V and 1 base from J, the gap between germline ends came to 13 bases. CDR1 MNHGY and CDR2 SVAAGI come from the germline V gene. CDR3 bases: TGTGCCAGCAGTTATTCCCCTACCAGGGGATCCTACAATGAGCAGTTCTTC. As protein: CASSYSPTRGSYNEQFF.

The rearrangement uses TRBV10-3 and TRBJ2-7, with 7 bases identical to TRBD1. Germline-derived CDR1 and CDR2 are ENHRY and SYGVKD. Losses at the gene ends were 3 bases for V and 0 bases for J; bases not matched to a gene: 5. The CDR3 totals 15 residues. CDR3 in DNA: TGTGCCATCAGTGATAACAGGGGTCCCTCCTACGAGCAGTACTTC. Translating it yields CAISDNRGPSYEQYF.

The genes are TRBV6-6 and TRBJ1-4, with 7 positions matching TRBD1. The CDR3 contains 15 residues. V was pared by 5 bases and J by 5 bases, with 8 bases of the junction left unmatched. Germline lookup yields CDR1 MNHNY and CDR2 SVGAGI (reference sequence). The CDR3 is CASSGRDRQNEKLFF. The CDR3 region has the DNA TGTGCCAGCAGTGGCCGGGACAGACAGAATGAAAAACTGTTTTTT.

This chain uses TRBV5-4 with TRBJ2-1; weak D call: TRBD2 (5 bases). From germline, CDR1 is SGHNT and CDR2 YYREEE (reference sequence). The length of the CDR3 is 14 residues. Trimming stripped 0 bases from V and 4 bases from J, with 8 bases between. The CDR3 protein is CASSLAGKYNEQFF. The CDR3 DNA is TGTGCCAGCAGCTTGGCCGGGAAGTACAATGAGCAGTTCTTC.

The rearrangement joins TRBV30 to TRBJ2-6; weak D call: TRBD1 (6 bases). Deletions cut 1 base from V and 0 bases from J, with 13 bases between. The CDR3 has 17 residues. The V gene's germline CDR1 is GTSNPN and CDR2 SVGIG (reference sequence). This chain's CDR3 is CAWSAPGHLSGANVLTF. CDR3 DNA: TGTGCCTGGAGTGCCCCGGGACACCTCTCTGGGGCCAACGTCCTGACTTTC.